This T cell receptor (beta chain) comes out of a study of blood T cell repertoires in COVID-19 (dated by TCRdb to the early 2020s). Context from the whole study: The collaborator samples originated in the United States, Italy and Spain and spanned the acute and convalescent phases of COVID-19. The material from the prospective study consisted of cDNA or gDNA derived from T cells, B-cell-depleted T cells, or PBMCs. A freely available public database, intended as a resource for researchers studying the immune response to SARS-CoV-2, is where the repertoires were released. The dataset comprised deeply sampled blood TCRbeta repertoires from subjects exposed to, actively infected with, or recovered from COVID-19. The sample metadata nearly always contained a de-identified subject ID, COVID-19 status, age in years and sex. Where HLA class I and class II types were available, the types were taken from metadata supplied by the sample provider, not from assay-based typing. Samples came from the ongoing ImmuneRACE study (first 160 participants) plus 1,254 subjects from 6 global collaborators.

The collaborating institutions used their own protocols to collect whole blood in K2EDTA tubes. For TCRbeta analysis, collaborator samples were shipped as frozen whole blood, as isolated PBMCs, or as DNA extracted from either sample type. TCRbeta CDR3 regions were amplified from genomic DNA using the immunoSEQ Assay, a bias-controlled multiplex PCR. Under the source paper's analysis protocol: The number of nucleated cells in each sample was estimated by amplification of reference gene primers within the assay. To quantify the absolute abundance of each unique TCRbeta CDR3 rearrangement, sequence reads were collapsed and filtered. For each sample, productive Simpson clonality was calculated by taking the square root of Simpson's diversity index across productive rearrangements. What TCRdb holds here is the immuneACCESS table cut down to in-frame rearrangements. Part of the clones is not present; checked against another copy, under half of the missing clones reflect an unresolved V gene, and the others are unexplained. V and J calls and clone size are those listed in that table; D and trimming were worked out from the DNA. This sample holds approximately 290,000 clones; 87% were observed only once. The ten largest clones add up to about 2% of the sample.

As to this clone: The target of this receptor is not known. Qualities for individual bases were not recorded, and no much larger clone is one base off.

Results the study describes overall, beyond this receptor: How much clinical and demographic metadata was included differed by source and by participant, and the metadata was provided uncurated.

This sequence originates from a man younger than 35 with active or convalescent COVID-19. What was sequenced was peripheral blood.

The CDR3 region has the sequence CASSQVLRGSHYEQYF. In nucleotides, the sequence is TGCGCCAGCAGCCAAGTTCTGCGGGGAAGCCACTACGAGCAGTACTTC. The rearrangement combines TRBV4-1 with TRBJ2-7; the D gene is possibly TRBD2, with 6 bases matching. Relative to germline, V is 1 base shorter and J is 3 bases shorter, with 16 bases between their ends. As encoded in the germline V gene, CDR1 is MGHRA while CDR2 is YSYEKL. The CDR3, from cysteine to phenylalanine, totals 16 residues. The sequence is cut down to CDR3 DNA, 48 bases in frame from base 1.